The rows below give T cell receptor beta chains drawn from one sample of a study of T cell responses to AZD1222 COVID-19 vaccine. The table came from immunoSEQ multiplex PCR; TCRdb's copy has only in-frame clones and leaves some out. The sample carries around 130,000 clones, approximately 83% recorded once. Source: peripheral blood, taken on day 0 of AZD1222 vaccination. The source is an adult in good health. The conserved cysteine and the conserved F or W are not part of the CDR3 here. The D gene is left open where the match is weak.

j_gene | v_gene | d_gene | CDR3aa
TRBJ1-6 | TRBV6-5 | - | ASSYSGISNSPLH
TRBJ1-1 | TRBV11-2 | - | ASSLERNTEAF
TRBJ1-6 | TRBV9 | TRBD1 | ASTGGSSYNSPLH
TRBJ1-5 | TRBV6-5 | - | ASSYRGPKDQPQH
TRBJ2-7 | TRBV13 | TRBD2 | ASSLYLAGDNEQY
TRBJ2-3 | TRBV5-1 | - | ASSSERTRRTDTQY
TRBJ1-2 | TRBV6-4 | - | ASSEEGPEGYT
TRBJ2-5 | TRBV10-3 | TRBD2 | AISESGFLLAGEETQY
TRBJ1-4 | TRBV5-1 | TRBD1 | ASSPQGATNEKLF
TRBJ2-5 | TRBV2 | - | ASNTPTVKETQY
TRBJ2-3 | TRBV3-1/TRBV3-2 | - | ASSLTDTQY
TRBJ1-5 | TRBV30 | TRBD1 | AWNRGRGQPQH
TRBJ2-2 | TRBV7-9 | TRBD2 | ASSDQPVTGTSATGELF
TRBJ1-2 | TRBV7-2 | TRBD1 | ASSLRGTGGNYGYT
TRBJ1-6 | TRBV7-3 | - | ASSLTSGFRNSPLH
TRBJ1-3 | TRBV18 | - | ASSPQAGPFSGNTIY
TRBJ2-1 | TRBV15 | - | ATSRDRGPPIDEQF
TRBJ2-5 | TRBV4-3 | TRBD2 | ASSPGLAGGETQY
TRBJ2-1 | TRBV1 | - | TRGLAGGSYNEQF
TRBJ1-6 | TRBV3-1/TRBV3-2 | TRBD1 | ASSHTRQGSYSPLH
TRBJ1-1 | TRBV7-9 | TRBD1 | ASSLDRGLSEAF
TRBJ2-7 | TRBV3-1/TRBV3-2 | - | ASSLSGTGKY
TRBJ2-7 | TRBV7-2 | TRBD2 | ASSSGILAGLSYEQY
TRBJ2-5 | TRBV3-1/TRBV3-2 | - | ASSRGGYQETQY
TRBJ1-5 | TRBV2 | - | ASSPEGQPQH
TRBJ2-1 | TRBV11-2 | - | ASSLLPGAYNEQF
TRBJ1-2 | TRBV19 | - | ASLKDGGLNYGYT
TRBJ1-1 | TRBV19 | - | ASTDHNTEAF
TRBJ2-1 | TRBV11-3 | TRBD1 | ASSSGQGLINEQF
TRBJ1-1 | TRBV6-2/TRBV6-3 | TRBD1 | ASSQRQGAEAF
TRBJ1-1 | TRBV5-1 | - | ASSLRYLRPGNKNTEAF
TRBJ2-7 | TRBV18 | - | ASSPDRDFYEQY
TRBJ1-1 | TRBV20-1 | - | IATGGTEAF
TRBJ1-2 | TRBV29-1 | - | SVRGVHTNYGYT
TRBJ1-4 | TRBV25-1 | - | ASSEEPQHNEKLF
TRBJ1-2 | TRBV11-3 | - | ASSFGGIYGYT
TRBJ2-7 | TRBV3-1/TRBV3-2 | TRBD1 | ASSQGDSSYEQY
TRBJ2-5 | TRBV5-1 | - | ASSLGGPGKTQY
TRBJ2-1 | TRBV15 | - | ATSRGAGDENNEQF
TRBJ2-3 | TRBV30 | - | AWSVYGIGDTQY
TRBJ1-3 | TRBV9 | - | ASSVVDQKIY
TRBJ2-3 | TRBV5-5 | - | ASSLRAPDTQY
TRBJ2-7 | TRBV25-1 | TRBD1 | ASSESPGQGHKYEQY
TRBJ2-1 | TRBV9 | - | ASSPRTGREQF
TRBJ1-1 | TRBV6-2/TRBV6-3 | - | ASSYSDRGSGEAF
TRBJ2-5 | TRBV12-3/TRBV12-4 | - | ASGAGETQY
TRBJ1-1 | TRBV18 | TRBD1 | ASSYKGAGEAF
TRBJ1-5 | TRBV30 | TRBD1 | AWSVPTGPSVQPQH
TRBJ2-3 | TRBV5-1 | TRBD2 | ASSLGLARTDTQY
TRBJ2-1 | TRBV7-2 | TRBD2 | ASSLAGTSGPLNEQF
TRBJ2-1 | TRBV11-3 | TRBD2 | ASSPRRRGGAGGNEQF
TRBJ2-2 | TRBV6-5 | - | AAHNRPNTGELF
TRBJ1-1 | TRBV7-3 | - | ASSLRAMNTEAF
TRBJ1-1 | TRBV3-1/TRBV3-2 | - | ASSQLSGQAF
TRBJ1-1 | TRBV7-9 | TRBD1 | ASSPTDRVAAEAF
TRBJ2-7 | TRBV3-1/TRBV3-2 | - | ASSKGTWGSYEQY
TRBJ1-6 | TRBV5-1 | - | ASSSGWRNNSPLH
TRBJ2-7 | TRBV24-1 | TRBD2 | ATQEAGGYYEQY
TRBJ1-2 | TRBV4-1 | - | ASSPPGPTGYGYT